This TCR beta chain appears in the sequencing data of a study of identical twins. Study findings and constraints: Its conclusions, products of cross-sectional statistical analysis, did not come from following the same donors. While abundant cord blood beta clonotypes carried fewer insertions, memory repertoires showed no such pattern.

Trimming shortened V by 0 bases and J by 0 bases, and 15 bases separated the two germline ends. Germline V gene sequence: CDR1 DFQATT, CDR2 SNEGSKA (reference sequence). The CDR3 length is 16 residues. TCRdb analysed the 5' RACE reads with MiXCR anew, one entry per CDR3 protein. The data contain roughly 690,000 distinct CDR3 sequences, approximately 6.1% of them singletons. At least ten counts were recorded for this clonotype. The antigen remains undetermined. V gene TRBV20-1 combines with J gene TRBJ2-7; D is unclear. The sequenced material came from naive T cells sorted from blood. This clonotype originated in a man in his late teens or twenties in good health. CDR3 sequence reads: CSARDPSLGSSYEQYF. As DNA, the CDR3 is TGCAGTGCTAGAGATCCGTCGTTAGGCAGCTCCTACGAGCAGTACTTC.